This TCR beta chain originates from a study of early T cells in non-severe SARS-CoV-2 infection. The wider study: Alpha and beta chains were unpaired, from unsorted whole-blood bulk RNA.

Unique molecular identifiers tagged individual cDNA molecules. Each CDR3 protein gets one entry after TCRdb re-called the 5' RACE reads with MiXCR. The data show tens of thousands of distinct CDR3 sequences, around 5.1% seen once. CDR3 size: 13 residues. Germline values: CDR1 SNHLY, CDR2 FYNNEI. V was cut by 7 bases and J by 2 bases, with 8 bases left in between. Concerning this clonotype itself: Its matching antigen is unknown.

Findings and caveats of the study: VDJdb-based annotation leaned toward anti-spike CD8 responses and missed private and CD4 specificities.

The sequenced sample was whole blood. The sequence came from an adult who was a healthcare worker with PCR-confirmed SARS-CoV-2 infection or an uninfected control (not recorded which). The chain uses TRBV2 and TRBJ2-2, with no clear D. In DNA, the CDR3 is TGTGCCAGCAAGGACCTTAACACCGGGGAGCTGTTTTTT. It specifies CASKDLNTGELFF.